These 8 T cell receptor beta chains were sequenced from one sample in a study of identical twins. TCRdb re-called the 5' RACE reads with MiXCR, one entry per CDR3 protein. The sample gives 640,000 or so distinct CDR3 sequences, 5.5% to 6.5% of which show up once; 1.5% to 2% is in the top ten. Sample: naive T cells sorted from blood. These receptors were obtained from a young man in good health.

This clonotype was counted at least ten times. V and J are TRBV12-3 or TRBV12-4 and TRBJ2-3; TRBD2 matches 11 bases. The CDR3 totals 14 residues. Losses at the gene ends were 8 bases for V and 4 bases for J; bases not matched to a gene: 5. CDR3 residues: CASEDSGRADTQYF. CDR3 nucleotides: TGTGCCAGCGAGGATAGCGGGAGGGCAGATACGCAGTATTTT.

The gene calls are TRBV27 and TRBJ2-5; tentative D call: TRBD1 (5 bases). Germline values: CDR1 MNHEY, CDR2 SMNVEV (reference sequence). V was clipped by 7 bases and J by 6 bases, with 12 bases between them. CDR3 size: 12 residues. CDR3 region: CASKGQEQTQYF. CDR3 in DNA: TGTGCCAGCAAGGGGCAGGAACAGACCCAGTACTTC.

This clonotype was seen a few times. The J gene is TRBJ2-1, the V gene TRBV2; TRBD2 aligns across 10 bases. Germline V gene data show CDR1 as SNHLY and CDR2 as FYNNEI. The CDR3 sequence is 14 residues long. The V segment lost 7 bases and the J segment 6 bases; nucleotides outside the gene matches: 6. CDR3 in amino acids: CASTSGSFSNEQFF. DNA for the CDR3: TGTGCCAGCACTAGCGGGAGTTTCAGCAATGAGCAGTTCTTC.

This clonotype turned up a few times. The rearrangement joins TRBV5-1 to TRBJ1-2; weak D call: TRBD1 (5 bases). This CDR3 comprises 14 residues. V shed 0 bases and J shed 8 bases, with 14 bases lying between them. CDR1 is SGHRS and CDR2 is YFSETQ in the germline V gene. CDR3 amino acids: CASSLDAGTGGYTF. CDR3 coding DNA: TGCGCCAGCAGCTTGGATGCGGGGACTGGCGGCTACACCTTC.

This clonotype was seen more than once but under ten times. The V gene is TRBV7-9, the J gene TRBJ2-1, with D perhaps TRBD1 (6 bases). V lost 8 bases, J lost 7 bases, and 9 bases lay in between. The CDR3 is 11 amino acids. Germline lookup yields CDR1 SEHNR and CDR2 FQNEAQ (reference sequence). The CDR3 DNA sequence: TGTGCCAGCCACCAGGGGAATGAGCAGTTCTTC. Its translation is CASHQGNEQFF.

This clonotype came up many times. This sequence joins TRBV7-2 and TRBJ2-2, with 7 bases matching TRBD2. Germline-derived CDR1 and CDR2 are SGHTA and FQGNSA. V lost 5 bases and J lost 1; bases outside the gene matches: 4. CDR3 size: 15 residues. The CDR3 here is CASSKTSRNTGELFF. CDR3 bases: TGTGCCAGCAGCAAGACTAGCCGGAACACCGGGGAGCTGTTTTTT.

This clonotype was detected many times. The chain carries TRBV29-1 and TRBJ2-7; 7 bases fit TRBD1. The V and J ends lost 5 bases and 1 base, in that order; junction bases with no gene match: 5. The germline gives CDR1 SQVTM, CDR2 ANQGSEA. This CDR3 spans 13 amino acids. Here the CDR3 reads CSVLGQYSYEQYF. The CDR3 coding sequence is TGCAGCGTTCTGGGACAGTATTCCTACGAGCAGTACTTC.

The CDR3 DNA follows: TGTGCCAGCTCACCACGTCCCGGGGGCCGAGCGGGAGTCGGCGAGCAGTACTTC. As protein: CASSPRPGGRAGVGEQYF. The chain employs TRBV18 and TRBJ2-7; 8 bases match TRBD2. Germline trimming cut 1 base from V and 6 bases from J; bases unmatched to any gene: 17. The CDR3 is made up of 18 amino acids. Germline CDR1 is KGHSH and CDR2 is LQKENI.